Listed below are T cell receptor beta chains from one sample, sequenced in a study of CD8+CD57+ T cells in acquired aplastic anemia. Via MiXCR, TCRdb re-called the reads, giving one row per CDR3 protein. This sample has fewer than 200,000 distinct CDR3 sequences; about 50% occur once, and the top ten carry roughly 13%. Source material: sorted CD4+, CD8+, or CD8+CD57+ T cells (not recorded which) from PBMCs. These receptors came from a human donor with aplastic anemia. The CDR3 runs from the conserved cysteine through the conserved F or W. The D gene is left open where the match is weak. A row's size may be missing; if present it is once, few, many or a size class.

v_gene: TRBV7-2; j_gene: TRBJ2-7; abundance: -; d_gene: -; CDR3nt: TGTGCCAGCAGCCTAAGCGGACAGTACTCCTACGAGCAGTACTTC; CDR3aa: CASSLSGQYSYEQYF
v_gene: TRBV30; j_gene: TRBJ1-2; abundance: -; d_gene: TRBD1; CDR3nt: TGTGCCTGGGACGAACAGGGGAACTATGGCTACACCTTC; CDR3aa: CAWDEQGNYGYTF
v_gene: TRBV7-9; j_gene: TRBJ2-7; abundance: -; d_gene: -; CDR3nt: TGTGCCAGCAGCAGGACAGACTACGAGCAGTACTTC; CDR3aa: CASSRTDYEQYF
v_gene: TRBV15; j_gene: TRBJ2-3; abundance: -; d_gene: TRBD1; CDR3nt: TGTGCCACCAGCCCCCAGGGGGCGGCAACAGATACGCAGTATTTT; CDR3aa: CATSPQGAATDTQYF
v_gene: TRBV11-2; j_gene: TRBJ2-1; abundance: few; d_gene: -; CDR3nt: TGTGCCAGCAGCTTAGGACAGATAACCTACAATGAGCAGTTCTTC; CDR3aa: CASSLGQITYNEQFF
v_gene: TRBV29-1; j_gene: TRBJ2-1; abundance: -; d_gene: -; CDR3nt: TGCAGCGTTGAAGAAGGTGTGGGAGCCTCCTACAATGAGCAGTTCTTC; CDR3aa: CSVEEGVGASYNEQFF
v_gene: TRBV29-1; j_gene: TRBJ2-7; abundance: -; d_gene: TRBD1; CDR3nt: TGCAGCGTCGACCCCGGACAGGCCTACGAGCAGTACTTC; CDR3aa: CSVDPGQAYEQYF
v_gene: TRBV6-1; j_gene: TRBJ1-2; abundance: -; d_gene: TRBD1; CDR3nt: TGTGCCAGCAGCCGGGACAGGGATTATGGTGGCTACACCTTC; CDR3aa: CASSRDRDYGGYTF
v_gene: TRBV2; j_gene: TRBJ1-1; abundance: -; d_gene: -; CDR3nt: TGTGCCAGCAGACAATCAGGGTTGGCTTTCTTT; CDR3aa: CASRQSGLAFF
v_gene: TRBV11-1; j_gene: TRBJ2-3; abundance: -; d_gene: -; CDR3nt: TGTGCCAGCAGCCCCTCAGGACCGAACACAGATACGCAGTATTTT; CDR3aa: CASSPSGPNTDTQYF
v_gene: TRBV12-1; j_gene: TRBJ2-2; abundance: -; d_gene: -; CDR3nt: TGTGCCAGCAGCTCCGCTAGACGGGGGTACACCGGGGAGCTGTTTTTT; CDR3aa: CASSSARRGYTGELFF
v_gene: TRBV6-2/TRBV6-3; j_gene: TRBJ2-1; abundance: many; d_gene: -; CDR3nt: TGTGCCATCGGATCCAGAAGCACCTACAATGAGCAGTTCTTC; CDR3aa: CAIGSRSTYNEQFF
v_gene: TRBV5-4; j_gene: TRBJ1-4; abundance: -; d_gene: TRBD1; CDR3nt: TGTGCCAGCAGCTTGAGGACAGGCTATAATGAAAAACTGTTTTTT; CDR3aa: CASSLRTGYNEKLFF
v_gene: TRBV24-1; j_gene: TRBJ2-7; abundance: many; d_gene: -; CDR3nt: TGTGCCACCTCGGGTCAGAATTACGAGCAGTACTTC; CDR3aa: CATSGQNYEQYF
v_gene: TRBV4-2; j_gene: TRBJ2-3; abundance: many; d_gene: -; CDR3nt: TGTGCCAGCAGCCCCGGGACAAGCCGACGAGGAGATACGCAGTATTTT; CDR3aa: CASSPGTSRRGDTQYF
v_gene: TRBV24-1; j_gene: TRBJ1-1; abundance: -; d_gene: TRBD1; CDR3nt: TGTGCCAGCAGTTTTGGCAGGGGGGAAGCTTTCTTT; CDR3aa: CASSFGRGEAFF
v_gene: TRBV24-1; j_gene: TRBJ2-7; abundance: few; d_gene: -; CDR3nt: TGTGCCACCAGCCGGCCGGGAACGAGGGAGCAGTACTTC; CDR3aa: CATSRPGTREQYF
v_gene: TRBV12-5; j_gene: TRBJ2-5; abundance: many; d_gene: TRBD2; CDR3nt: TGTGCTAGTGGTTTGGGACGATCAGGCCGGGCTAGCGGGGAAGAGACCCAGTACTTC; CDR3aa: CASGLGRSGRASGEETQYF
v_gene: TRBV2; j_gene: TRBJ1-6; abundance: few; d_gene: TRBD1; CDR3nt: TGTGCCAGCAGAGGACAGGGGGCGCGTTCACCCCTCCACTTT; CDR3aa: CASRGQGARSPLHF
v_gene: TRBV20-1; j_gene: TRBJ2-5; abundance: -; d_gene: TRBD2; CDR3nt: TGCAGTGCTCATACGGGACTAGCGGAGGAGACCCAGTACTTC; CDR3aa: CSAHTGLAEETQYF
v_gene: TRBV5-1; j_gene: TRBJ1-6; abundance: -; d_gene: -; CDR3nt: TGCGCCAGCAGCTTGGCCAGCGATTCACCCCTCCACTTT; CDR3aa: CASSLASDSPLHF
v_gene: TRBV7-9; j_gene: TRBJ2-1; abundance: few; d_gene: TRBD1; CDR3nt: TGTGCCATGGGACAGGGTGATAATGAGCAGTTCTTC; CDR3aa: CAMGQGDNEQFF
v_gene: TRBV19; j_gene: TRBJ1-1; abundance: -; d_gene: TRBD1; CDR3nt: TGTGCCAGTAGGGACAGGGCGGGCCGGAACACTGAAGCTTTCTTT; CDR3aa: CASRDRAGRNTEAFF
v_gene: TRBV7-2; j_gene: TRBJ1-4; abundance: many; d_gene: TRBD1; CDR3nt: TGTGCCAGCAGCCCACTAATTAGACCGACAGGGGGCGGGGGTGAAAAACTGTTTTTT; CDR3aa: CASSPLIRPTGGGGEKLFF
v_gene: TRBV20-1; j_gene: TRBJ1-1; abundance: once; d_gene: TRBD1; CDR3nt: TGCAGCGCTAGTAGGGCGAGACAGGGGAGCACTGAAACTTTCTTT; CDR3aa: CSASRARQGSTETFF
v_gene: TRBV5-6; j_gene: TRBJ1-2; abundance: many; d_gene: TRBD1; CDR3nt: TGTGCCAGCAGCTTAGGCAGACAGGGCTTTGGCTACACCTTC; CDR3aa: CASSLGRQGFGYTF
v_gene: TRBV18; j_gene: TRBJ1-5; abundance: many; d_gene: -; CDR3nt: TGTGCCAGCAGTCCGGGCAGCAATCAGCCCCAGCATTTT; CDR3aa: CASSPGSNQPQHF
v_gene: TRBV5-6; j_gene: TRBJ2-2; abundance: many; d_gene: -; CDR3nt: TGTGCCAGCAGCATCGGACCCAACACCGGGGAGCTGTTTTTT; CDR3aa: CASSIGPNTGELFF
v_gene: TRBV10-3; j_gene: TRBJ2-1; abundance: few; d_gene: -; CDR3nt: TGTGCCATCAGTGAATACAATGAGCAGTTCTTC; CDR3aa: CAISEYNEQFF
v_gene: TRBV29-1; j_gene: TRBJ1-1; abundance: few; d_gene: TRBD1; CDR3nt: TGCAGCGCTGGAGGGGGCAGGGGGACTGAAGCTTTCTTT; CDR3aa: CSAGGGRGTEAFF
v_gene: TRBV11-2; j_gene: TRBJ2-7; abundance: many; d_gene: TRBD2; CDR3nt: TGTGCCAGCAGCTTAGAAGTGCGACTAGCGTGGAACGAGCAGTACTTC; CDR3aa: CASSLEVRLAWNEQYF
v_gene: TRBV19; j_gene: TRBJ1-5; abundance: -; d_gene: -; CDR3nt: TGTGCCAGCAGCCATAAAAATCAGCCCCAGCATTTT; CDR3aa: CASSHKNQPQHF
v_gene: TRBV5-4; j_gene: TRBJ2-5; abundance: -; d_gene: -; CDR3nt: TGTGCCAGCAGTCCGGGACCCAAGGAGGAGACCCAGTACTTC; CDR3aa: CASSPGPKEETQYF
v_gene: TRBV19; j_gene: TRBJ1-2; abundance: few; d_gene: -; CDR3nt: TGTGCCAGTCGCGAGACAGTTCTAAATGGCTACACCTTC; CDR3aa: CASRETVLNGYTF